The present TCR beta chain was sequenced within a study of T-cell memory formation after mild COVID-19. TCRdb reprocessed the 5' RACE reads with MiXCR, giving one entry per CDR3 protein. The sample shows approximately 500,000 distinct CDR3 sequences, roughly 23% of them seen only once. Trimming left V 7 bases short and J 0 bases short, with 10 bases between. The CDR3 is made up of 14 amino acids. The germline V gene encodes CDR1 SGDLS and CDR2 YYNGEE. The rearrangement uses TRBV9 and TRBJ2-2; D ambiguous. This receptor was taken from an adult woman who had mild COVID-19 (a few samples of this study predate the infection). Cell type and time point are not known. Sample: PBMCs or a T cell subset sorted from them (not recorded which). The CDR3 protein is CASERFTNTGELFF. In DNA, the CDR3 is TGTGCCAGCGAAAGGTTCACGAACACCGGGGAGCTGTTTTTT.